Presented here are 9 T cell receptor beta chains from one specimen sequenced in a study of cytomegalovirus exposure and HLA in healthy donors. It was with 60 Vbeta and 13 Jbeta primers that the PCR ran. Some clones are missing from TCRdb's copy, which holds only in-frame ones; the method was immunoSEQ multiplex PCR. The profile shows roughly 100,000 clones, roughly 60% of them singletons. The specimen was PBMCs. The receptors were gathered from a human donor in good health.

The V gene is TRBV6-5, the J gene TRBJ2-5; 8 bases line up with TRBD1. The J segment lost 1 base and the V segment lost 6 bases, leaving 7 bases of the junction unmatched. Looked up from germline, CDR1 is MNHEY and CDR2 is SVGAGI. This CDR3 has 15 residues. DNA for the CDR3: TGTGCCAGCAGCCCGGACAGGGCGCCCCAAGAGACCCAGTACTTC. As protein: CASSPDRAPQETQYF.

The V call is TRBV21-1, the J call TRBJ1-5; TRBD1 is taken as the D call from the table, unchecked against the DNA. TRBV21-1 is labeled a pseudogene. The length of the CDR3 is 18 residues. The chain's CDR3 is CASSKRGPGKYRNQPQHF. The DNA for the CDR3 is TGTGCCAGCAGCAAAAGGGGCCCAGGGAAATACCGCAATCAGCCCCAGCATTTT.

The chain joins TRBV2 to TRBJ1-2; D is possibly TRBD1 (5 bases). CDR1 is SNHLY, CDR2 FYNNEI, per germline. The CDR3 runs to 16 residues. Trimming stripped 6 bases from V and 1 base from J, with 18 bases between. CDR3 region: CASRTLFRTNNYGYTF. The CDR3, as DNA: TGTGCCAGCAGGACCCTTTTTAGGACAAATAACTATGGCTACACCTTC.

The chain combines TRBV7-8 with TRBJ2-3; 11 bases are a match to TRBD2. This CDR3 has 17 residues. CDR1 and CDR2 from the germline V gene are SGHVS and FQNEAQ. V lost 4 bases to trimming and J lost 2 bases; unmatched junction nucleotides: 8. As DNA, the CDR3 is TGTGCCAGCAGCTACCCGACTAGCGGGACCCCCACAGATACGCAGTATTTT. This encodes CASSYPTSGTPTDTQYF.

As DNA, the CDR3 is TGTGCCAGCAGTCCCGGGACAGGGGTCGTTTTTGGCTACACCTTC. Its protein product is CASSPGTGVVFGYTF. The chain employs TRBV5-6 and TRBJ1-2; 10 bases map to TRBD1. V shed 5 bases, J shed 7 bases, and the junction held 11 bases outside the gene matches. Germline V lookup: CDR1 SGHDT, CDR2 YYEEEE. The CDR3 sequence is 15 residues long.

The chain recombines TRBV2 with TRBJ2-3; tentative D call: TRBD2 (5 bases). The CDR3 is made up of 13 amino acids. Germline values: CDR1 SNHLY, CDR2 FYNNEI. V shed 1 base and J shed 3 bases, with 5 bases lying between them. The CDR3 region is CASSEGGTDTQYF. The CDR3 DNA is TGTGCCAGCAGTGAAGGAGGGACAGATACGCAGTATTTT.

CDR3 DNA: TGTGCCTGGAGCGGGGTAGGATGGGCCAAAAACATTCAGTACTTC. Amino acid sequence: CAWSGVGWAKNIQYF. The chain joins TRBV30 to TRBJ2-4, with D possibly being TRBD2 (5 bases). The germline V gene encodes CDR1 GTSNPN and CDR2 SVGIG (reference sequence). The CDR3 contains 15 residues. V lost 3 bases and J lost 1, with 13 bases in between.

This clone was counted between two and nine times. The chain recombines TRBV6-5 with TRBJ1-3, with D unclear. The CDR3 is 11 residues long. V gave up 10 bases and J gave up 4 bases, with 8 bases separating them. From germline, CDR1 is MNHEY and CDR2 SVGAGI. CDR3 region: CATVLGNTIYF. The CDR3 DNA follows: TGTGCCACCGTCCTGGGAAACACCATATATTTT.

The rearrangement links TRBV6-1 to TRBJ2-3; 9 bases map to TRBD1. The germline CDR1 and CDR2 sequences are MNHNS and SASEGT. The CDR3 length is 16 residues. V was clipped by 1 base and J by 6 bases; unmatched bases: 8. The CDR3 loop is CASSEVTGQGEDTQYF. The CDR3 nucleotides read TGTGCCAGCAGTGAAGTGACGGGACAGGGAGAGGATACGCAGTATTTT.